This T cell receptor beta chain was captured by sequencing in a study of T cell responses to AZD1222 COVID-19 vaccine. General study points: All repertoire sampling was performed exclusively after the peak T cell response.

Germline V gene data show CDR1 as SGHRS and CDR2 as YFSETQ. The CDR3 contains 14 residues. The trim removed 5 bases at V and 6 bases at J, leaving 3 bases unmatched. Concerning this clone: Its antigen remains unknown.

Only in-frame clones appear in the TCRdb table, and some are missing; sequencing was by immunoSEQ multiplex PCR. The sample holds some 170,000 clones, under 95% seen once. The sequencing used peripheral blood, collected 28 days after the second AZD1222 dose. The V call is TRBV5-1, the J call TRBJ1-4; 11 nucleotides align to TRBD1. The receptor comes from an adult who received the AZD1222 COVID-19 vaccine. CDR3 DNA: TGCGCCAGCAGAAGGGGACAGGGGGATGAAAAACTGTTTTTT. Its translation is CASRRGQGDEKLFF.